Listed below are T cell receptor beta chains from one sample, sequenced in a study of blood T cell repertoires in COVID-19. This table comes from immunoSEQ multiplex PCR, and its TCRdb copy is limited to in-frame clones, with some not included. Altogether some 62,000 clones are present, around 89% being singletons, with the ten largest covering 18%. The sequencing sample was made of peripheral blood. Source of these receptors: a woman aged 60-70 years with COVID-19, enrolled during active disease. The CDR3 runs from the conserved cysteine through the conserved F or W. D genes are given only for firm matches. Clone size is not always given. Where it is, it says once, few, many or a class for expanded clones.

>TRBV4-3|TRBD1|TRBJ2-7|-
CASSLGNRGSGEQYF
TGCGCCAGCAGCCTGGGTAACAGGGGCAGCGGCGAGCAGTACTTC
>TRBV19|TRBD1|TRBJ1-1|-
CASRPRGRQAPEAFF
TGTGCCAGTAGGCCTAGGGGGCGACAGGCTCCCGAAGCTTTCTTT
>TRBV7-6|TRBD1|TRBJ1-1|-
CASSLGTGGEGTEAFF
TGTGCCAGCAGCCTAGGCACAGGGGGCGAAGGTACTGAAGCTTTCTTT
>TRBV4-3|TRBD1|TRBJ2-7|-
CASSQDDRGVGEQYF
TGCGCCAGCAGCCAAGATGACAGGGGTGTAGGCGAGCAGTACTTC
>TRBV6-5|TRBD1|TRBJ1-6|-
CASRGQYNSPLHF
TGTGCCAGCAGGGGACAGTATAATTCACCCCTCCACTTT
>TRBV11-3|-|TRBJ1-1|-
CASSLDGRNTEAFF
TGTGCCAGCAGCTTAGACGGGAGGAACACTGAAGCTTTCTTT
>TRBV30|-|TRBJ1-2|-
CAWKPRGGYTF
TGTGCCTGGAAACCTAGGGGAGGCTACACCTTC
>TRBV4-1|-|TRBJ2-5|-
CASSQDQETQYF
TGCGCCAGCAGCCAAGATCAGGAGACCCAGTACTTC
>TRBV28|TRBD2|TRBJ2-1|-
CASTLRPSGRNEQFF
TGTGCCAGCACCCTAAGGCCTAGCGGGAGAAATGAGCAGTTCTTC
>TRBV7-9|-|TRBJ1-1|few
CASRGANTEAFF
TGTGCCAGCAGGGGGGCGAACACTGAAGCTTTCTTT
>TRBV9|TRBD2|TRBJ2-1|-
CASGRNRLAHEQFF
TGTGCCAGCGGCCGAAACAGACTAGCCCATGAGCAGTTCTTC
>TRBV11-2|-|TRBJ2-1|-
CASSLDNGSPSYNEQFF
TGTGCCAGCAGCTTAGATAACGGGAGCCCCTCCTACAATGAGCAGTTCTTC
>TRBV4-2|TRBD1|TRBJ2-1|-
CASSQDATRQGSNEQFF
TGTGCCAGCAGCCAAGACGCCACCCGACAGGGCTCCAATGAGCAGTTCTTC
>TRBV5-8|TRBD2|TRBJ2-3|-
CASSLILAGKATDTQYF
TGTGCCAGCAGCTTGATTCTAGCGGGAAAGGCGACAGATACGCAGTATTTT
>TRBV27|TRBD1|TRBJ1-6|-
CASSIGQAYNSPLHF
TGTGCCAGCAGTATCGGACAGGCCTATAATTCACCCCTCCACTTT
>TRBV19|TRBD1|TRBJ1-3|-
CASGTGGSGNTIYF
TGTGCCAGTGGGACAGGGGGCTCTGGAAACACCATATATTTT
>TRBV7-8|TRBD2|TRBJ2-2|-
CASRSTSGRTGELFF
TGTGCCAGCAGATCAACTAGCGGGAGAACCGGGGAGCTGTTTTTT
>TRBV7-9|-|TRBJ1-2|-
CASSLSNSETGSSVDGYTF
TGTGCCAGCAGCTTATCGAATAGTGAGACAGGCTCTTCGGTTGATGGCTACACCTTC
>TRBV2|-|TRBJ1-5|-
CASMGSSGGNQPQHF
TGTGCCAGCATGGGGTCGTCCGGGGGAAATCAGCCCCAGCATTTT
>TRBV4-2|-|TRBJ2-1|-
CASSQGRTHDEQFF
TGTGCCAGCAGCCAAGGGAGGACCCACGATGAGCAGTTCTTC
>TRBV30|-|TRBJ1-5|once
CAWSQGGNQPQHF
TGTGCCTGGAGTCAAGGGGGCAATCAGCCCCAGCATTTT
>TRBV4-3|-|TRBJ1-1|-
CASSQEEGLNTEAFF
TGCGCCAGCAGCCAAGAGGAGGGGCTGAACACTGAAGCTTTCTTT
>TRBV10-3|-|TRBJ1-1|-
CAISDQRGNTEAFF
TGTGCCATCAGTGACCAAAGGGGGAACACTGAAGCTTTCTTT
>TRBV6-1|-|TRBJ2-5|-
CASSEGPFQETQYF
TGTGCCAGCAGTGAAGGGCCATTCCAAGAGACCCAGTACTTC
>TRBV10-2|-|TRBJ1-2|-
CASSEIVDGYTF
TGCGCCAGCAGTGAGATCGTAGATGGCTACACCTTC
>TRBV5-1|TRBD2|TRBJ2-3|-
CASSSGGRRTDTQYF
TGCGCCAGCAGTAGCGGGGGCCGGCGCACAGATACGCAGTATTTT
>TRBV28|TRBD1|TRBJ2-5|-
CASSPPPRQGEETQYF
TGTGCCAGCAGTCCCCCGCCCCGACAGGGGGAAGAGACCCAGTACTTC
>TRBV19|TRBD1|TRBJ1-6|few
CASSHRQGAYNSPLHF
TGTGCCAGTAGTCACAGACAGGGGGCATATAATTCACCCCTCCACTTT
>TRBV6-1|TRBD2|TRBJ2-1|medium-sized
CASSERGGREHNEQFF
TGTGCCAGCAGTGAAAGGGGAGGGCGGGAGCACAATGAGCAGTTCTTC
>TRBV9|-|TRBJ2-2|-
CASSVGVGGSQSIGELFF
TGTGCCAGCAGCGTAGGGGTGGGCGGGTCGCAGAGTATCGGGGAGCTGTTTTTT
>TRBV12-3/TRBV12-4|TRBD1|TRBJ1-2|once
CASTGGDRVGYTF
TGTGCCAGCACTGGGGGGGACAGGGTAGGCTACACCTTC
>TRBV7-3|TRBD1|TRBJ1-2|few
CASSLTGTGSIGGYTF
TGTGCCAGCAGCTTAACCGGGACAGGGTCTATCGGCGGCTACACCTTC
>TRBV30|-|TRBJ2-5|-
CAWARQETQYF
TGTGCCTGGGCTAGGCAAGAGACCCAGTACTTC
>TRBV30|-|TRBJ1-5|-
CAWTSGTHYNQPQHF
TGTGCCTGGACCTCGGGGACTCACTACAATCAGCCCCAGCATTTT
>TRBV5-1|TRBD2|TRBJ2-1|-
CASSLSGGRAHNEQFF
TGCGCCAGCAGCCTGTCAGGCGGGAGGGCACACAATGAGCAGTTCTTC
>TRBV6-5|TRBD1|TRBJ1-1|-
CASYRGRDTEAFF
TGTGCCAGCTACAGGGGACGAGACACTGAAGCTTTCTTT
>TRBV2|-|TRBJ2-7|-
CASSPRSGSPTYEQYF
TGTGCCAGCAGTCCCCGAAGCGGGTCACCCACCTACGAGCAGTACTTC
>TRBV13|-|TRBJ2-3|-
CASSTVDSRLTDTQYF
TGTGCCAGCAGCACAGTGGACTCTAGACTCACAGATACGCAGTATTTT
>TRBV28|TRBD2|TRBJ2-7|-
CASSQLAGGYEQYF
TGTGCCAGCAGCCAACTAGCGGGAGGATACGAGCAGTACTTC
>TRBV11-3|-|TRBJ2-6|-
CASSLDQISGANVLTF
TGTGCCAGCAGCTTAGATCAGATCTCTGGGGCCAACGTCCTGACTTTC